Each of the 21 T cell receptor beta chains below was sequenced from the same sample in a study of cytomegalovirus exposure and HLA in healthy donors. The PCR contained 60 Vbeta and 13 Jbeta primers. Produced via immunoSEQ multiplex PCR; TCRdb's table is partial and in-frame only. The repertoire includes some 130,000 clones, under 85% of them detected once, and less than 4% sits in the top ten. Specimen: PBMCs. The receptors here all came from a man aged 25 to 40 in good health and CMV-seronegative.

CDR3 bases: TGTGCCAGCATCCCACGAGGGGGATTTGGCTACACCTTC. Residues: CASIPRGGFGYTF. The chain recombines TRBV21-1 with TRBJ1-2; no check of the table's D call, TRBD1, against the DNA was made. TRBV21-1 is a known pseudogene. The CDR3 extends over 13 amino acids.

The chain couples TRBV5-1 to TRBJ2-3; TRBD2 matches at 9 bases. Trimming cost V 4 bases and J 2 bases; bases outside gene matches: 11. This CDR3 spans 17 amino acids. The germline V gene encodes CDR1 SGHRS and CDR2 YFSETQ. The CDR3 DNA reads as TGCGCCAGCAGCGTGGGTTCAAGCGGGGGGCCCACAGATACGCAGTATTTT. It encodes CASSVGSSGGPTDTQYF.

The chain employs TRBV2 and TRBJ2-3; 7 bases align to TRBD1. The CDR3 extends over 13 amino acids. Germline trimming cut 6 bases from V and 0 bases from J; bases unmatched to any gene: 0. Germline values: CDR1 SNHLY, CDR2 FYNNEI. CDR3 sequence reads: CASSRGSTDTQYF. The CDR3 DNA reads TGTGCCAGCAGCAGGGGGAGCACAGATACGCAGTATTTT.

The chain combines TRBV9 with TRBJ2-3, with D possibly matching TRBD2 (7 bases). Germline assignment: CDR1 SGDLS and CDR2 YYNGEE. The V gene lost 0 bases and the J gene lost 1 base, with 15 bases spanning the gap. This CDR3 contains 17 residues. CDR3 loop: CASSVVGWEGGTDTQYF. CDR3 bases: TGTGCCAGCAGCGTAGTGGGATGGGAGGGGGGCACAGATACGCAGTATTTT.

The V call is TRBV5-6, the J call TRBJ1-1; D gene unclear. Trimming cost V 0 bases and J 3 bases, with 3 bases left between them. Germline loops: CDR1 SGHDT, CDR2 YYEEEE. This CDR3 is 12 amino acids long. As DNA, the CDR3 is TGTGCCAGCAGCTTGGGAGACACTGAAGCTTTCTTT. This sequence encodes CASSLGDTEAFF. Combining the CDR3 with reference TRBV5-6 and TRBJ1-1 gives the whole variable domain DAGVTQSPTHLIKTRGQQVTLRCSPKSGHDTVSWYQQALGQGPQFIFQYYEEEERQRGNFPDRFSGHQFPNYSSELNVNALLLGDSALYLCASSLGDTEAFFGQGTRLTVV.

This clone occurred a few times. The rearrangement links TRBV6-6 to TRBJ1-1; D is unresolved. From germline, CDR1 is MNHNY and CDR2 SVGAGI (reference sequence). The CDR3 is 14 residues long. Trimming removed 0 bases from V and 0 bases from J, with 5 bases in between. The DNA of the CDR3 is TGTGCCAGCAGTTACTCGGCAGTGAACACTGAAGCTTTCTTT. This translates into CASSYSAVNTEAFF.

This sequence joins TRBV28 and TRBJ2-3, with 13 bases fitting TRBD2. The V segment lost 3 bases and the J segment 4 bases; nucleotides outside the gene matches: 7. Germline CDR1 MDHEN, CDR2 SYDVKM. This CDR3 has 17 residues. The CDR3: CASSFITSGRGADTQYF. DNA of the CDR3: TGTGCCAGCAGTTTTATAACTAGCGGGAGGGGGGCAGATACGCAGTATTTT.

This chain joins TRBV20-1 and TRBJ2-3; tentatively, D is TRBD1 (6 bases). The germline V gene encodes CDR1 DFQATT and CDR2 SNEGSKA (reference sequence). CDR3 length equals 11 residues. V gave up 7 bases and J gave up 3 bases, with 8 bases separating them. CDR3 DNA sequence: TGCAGTGAAGGGGGAACAGATACGCAGTATTTT. It codes for CSEGGTDTQYF.

The V and J genes are TRBV7-2 and TRBJ2-3; D is undetermined. The CDR3 runs to 15 residues. Per germline, CDR1 SGHTA and CDR2 FQGNSA. V was clipped by 5 bases and J by 0 bases, with 12 bases between them. In DNA, the CDR3 is TGTGCCAGCAGCCTCCTGTCCAGTAGCACAGATACGCAGTATTTT. It specifies CASSLLSSSTDTQYF.

This clone was counted only a few times. In DNA form, the CDR3 reads TGCGCCAGCAGCCAAGACGGGTTCTCTGGGGCCAACGTCCTGACTTTC. Translated, it gives CASSQDGFSGANVLTF. The J gene is TRBJ2-6, the V gene TRBV4-3; D remains unclear. Germline loops: CDR1 LGHNA, CDR2 YSLEER. V gave up 0 bases and J gave up 0 bases, with 6 bases separating them. This CDR3 has 16 amino acids.

This clone appeared a single time. The genes are TRBV29-1 and TRBJ2-1, with D hard to call. V was shortened by 6 bases and J by 8 bases, with 8 bases between the two germline ends. This CDR3 comprises 10 residues. Germline V gene data show CDR1 as SQVTM and CDR2 as ANQGSEA. The chain's CDR3 is CSVGIDEQFF. DNA of the CDR3: TGCAGCGTCGGTATAGATGAGCAGTTCTTC.

The chain carries TRBV11-2 and TRBJ1-2; TRBD1 agrees at 7 bases. The V segment lost 6 bases and the J segment 0 bases; nucleotides outside the gene matches: 4. The CDR3 sequence is 14 residues long. Per germline, CDR1 SGHAT and CDR2 FQNNGV. In nucleotides, the CDR3 is TGTGCCAGCAGGAGGGACAGAGCTAACTATGGCTACACCTTC. Translated: CASRRDRANYGYTF.

V and J are TRBV5-6 and TRBJ2-3; D not certain. CDR3 length: 13 amino acids. Germline V gives CDR1 SGHDT, CDR2 YYEEEE. V lost 2 bases and J 0 bases, leaving 4 bases between the germline ends. The CDR3 sequence is CASSFFSTDTQYF. In nucleotides, the CDR3 is TGTGCCAGCAGCTTCTTTAGCACAGATACGCAGTATTTT.

The rearrangement links TRBV27 to TRBJ1-2, with D maybe TRBD1 (6 bases). This CDR3 contains 13 residues. CDR1 MNHEY and CDR2 SMNVEV come from the germline V gene (reference sequence). V lost 4 bases and J 9 bases, leaving 15 bases between the germline ends. The CDR3 sequence is CASSSNYRVSYTF. The CDR3 nucleotides read TGTGCCAGCAGTTCGAATTACAGGGTAAGCTACACCTTC.

The chain carries TRBV7-2 and TRBJ2-3; TRBD2 aligns across 9 bases. Trimming at V came to 3 bases and at J to 4 bases, leaving 8 bases not matched to a gene. The V gene's germline CDR1 is SGHTA and CDR2 FQGNSA. There are 16 residues in the CDR3. The CDR3 DNA reads as TGTGCCAGCAGCTTGGCCAGCGGGAGGCCGGCAGATACGCAGTATTTT. Residues: CASSLASGRPADTQYF.

This clone occurred a few times. The rearrangement uses TRBV9 and TRBJ2-1; a possible D gene is TRBD2 (6 bases). From germline, CDR1 is SGDLS and CDR2 YYNGEE. The CDR3 runs 14 residues. V was shortened by 4 bases and J by 0 bases, with 8 bases between the two germline ends. The CDR3 loop reads CASSRGNSYNEQFF. The DNA for the CDR3 is TGTGCCAGCAGCCGCGGGAACTCCTACAATGAGCAGTTCTTC.

The chain employs TRBV6-1 and TRBJ2-7, with 7 bases that match TRBD1. The CDR3 extends over 14 amino acids. With V trimmed by 4 bases and J by 1 base, 4 bases remained unmatched. Germline V gives CDR1 MNHNS, CDR2 SASEGT. DNA for the CDR3: TGTGCCAGCAGTGGCGACAGGGTGTCCTACGAGCAGTACTTC. Protein: CASSGDRVSYEQYF.

The chain employs TRBV6-5 and TRBJ1-2; a possible D gene is TRBD1 (5 bases). V dropped 8 bases and J dropped 6 bases, with 19 bases sitting between them. Germline V lookup: CDR1 MNHEY, CDR2 SVGAGI. The CDR3 extends over 14 amino acids. CDR3 bases: TGTGCCAGCGGATTACGCCAGGGAGGCGATGGCTACACCTTC. Protein: CASGLRQGGDGYTF.

The chain recombines TRBV5-6 with TRBJ1-1; the D gene is possibly TRBD1 (5 bases). The germline gives CDR1 SGHDT, CDR2 YYEEEE. The V and J ends lost 1 base and 0 bases respectively, with 10 bases between them. This CDR3 comprises 15 residues. In nucleotides, the CDR3 is TGTGCCAGCAGCTTGCTTAAGGGGATGAACACTGAAGCTTTCTTT. Protein product: CASSLLKGMNTEAFF.

The chain combines TRBV15 with TRBJ2-2; D gene unclear. V lost 1 base and J 7 bases, leaving 10 bases between the germline ends. CDR1 and CDR2 (germline): LNHNV, YYDKDF (reference sequence). CDR3 length: 14 amino acids. The CDR3 protein is CATSRATGYGELFF. The CDR3 DNA reads as TGTGCCACCAGCAGAGCTACTGGTTACGGGGAGCTGTTTTTT.

As concerns this clone: Other DNA sequences within the sample encode an identical CDR3. This chain connects TRBV6-1 to TRBJ1-1; D may be TRBD1 (5 bases). Germline CDR1 and CDR2: MNHNS and SASEGT. This CDR3 comprises 13 residues. The germline V and J ends were trimmed by 2 bases and 1 base, with 5 bases remaining between them. The CDR3 sequence is CASSERGNTEAFF. In DNA form, the CDR3 reads TGTGCCAGCAGTGAAAGGGGGAACACTGAAGCTTTCTTT.